This TCR beta chain was found in a study of metastatic and nonmetastatic thyroid tumors. MiXCR re-clonotyped the PCR reads for TCRdb. The sample shows some 29,000 clones, roughly 3.5% of them seen only once. CDR3 length: 16 residues. Germline loops: CDR1 MDHEN, CDR2 SYDVKM. V lost 6 bases, J lost 6 bases, and 13 bases stayed unmatched. This clone has at least ten counts. Patients underwent thyroid surgery, and none had received any treatment before it. The source material was blood. The clonotype originates from a male donor with papillary thyroid cancer or a benign thyroid nodule (not recorded which). Some clones in this sample may be carry-over from other donors' samples. This sequence joins TRBV28 and TRBJ2-1; TRBD1 matches at 8 bases. CDR3 nucleotides: TGTGCCAGCAGGGATCCTTGGACAGGGAAGGGCAATGAGCAGTTCTTC. It specifies CASRDPWTGKGNEQFF.